This T cell receptor beta chain was sequenced during a study of monozygotic twins with inflammatory bowel disease. Eight distinct reactions (per sample) were used to make the cDNA. TCRdb reanalyzed the 5' RACE reads, giving one entry per CDR3 protein sequence and no DNA. The record lists about 300,000 distinct CDR3 sequences, of which the ten most abundant hold approximately 5.4%. In germline, CDR1 is SGHTA, CDR2 FQGNSA. This CDR3 is built from 15 residues. Blood samples measuring less than 3 ml were taken per donor. Total RNA isolation used whole blood (no T cell sorting was performed). This rearrangement joins TRBV7-2 to TRBJ1-5; TCRdb designates TRBD1, a call that cannot be tested without DNA. What was sequenced was blood. The TCR originated in a human donor with ulcerative colitis or Crohn's disease, or a healthy co-twin of an affected twin (not recorded which). The CDR3 is CASSPLVGADQPQHF.